Included here is one T cell receptor (beta chain) sequence, with context. The CDR3 sequence is 15 residues long. V lost 3 bases to trimming and J lost 10 bases; unmatched junction nucleotides: 6. CDR1 is KGHSH and CDR2 is LQKENI in the germline V gene. The record originates from a study of blood T cell repertoires in COVID-19. Study-level information: COVID-19 samples from acute and convalescent phases originated in the United States, Italy and Spain.

The method was immunoSEQ multiplex PCR; TCRdb's version includes in-frame clones alone and lacks a portion of them. The sample records 100,000 to 150,000 clones, roughly nine tenths being singletons. The material sequenced was peripheral blood. The chain joins TRBV18 to TRBJ1-6; 10 bases align to TRBD1. The receptor was isolated from a man in his 60s with COVID-19, enrolled during active disease. DNA for the CDR3: TGTGCCAGCTCACCCGTTCCGGGACAGGGGTCACCCCTCCACTTT. This encodes CASSPVPGQGSPLHF.